This T cell receptor beta chain was identified during a study of graft-versus-host responses after intestinal transplantation. Study-level information: Anti-thymocyte globulin was used for induction in all recipients, who then took tacrolimus and steroids for 2 to 4 years. General study findings and limits: The highest levels of circulating GvH clones went along with early declines in HvG clones after transplant. Within allografts, high graft-versus-host to host-versus-graft clonal ratios were seen among patients with graft-donor T cell macrochimerism. Analysis identified GvH clones in recipient marrow, with some appearing first in ileum or blood.

As concerns this clone: Its specificity is not known.

The assay was immunoSEQ multiplex PCR, and TCRdb's table has in-frame clones only and misses some. The sample records 9,500 to 10,000 clones, about 93% being singletons. With V trimmed by 7 bases and J by 5 bases, 2 bases remained unmatched. This CDR3 has 14 residues. Germline loops: CDR1 WSHSY, CDR2 SAAADI. This sequence originates from a human patient who received an intestinal transplant, so some T cells may come from the graft donor. The material was PBMCs, obtained just over 42 days after intestinal transplant. This sequence joins TRBV10-2 and TRBJ2-5; 15 bases agree with TRBD2. The CDR3 bases are TGCGCCAGCAATGGACTAGCGGGAGGGGAGACCCAGTACTTC. This translates into CASNGLAGGETQYF.